These 25 T cell receptor beta chains came from one sample sequenced in a study of response to subunit inactivated influenza vaccine. MiXCR was run by TCRdb on the RT-PCR reads, yielding one entry per CDR3 protein. Here the sample spans hundreds of thousands of distinct CDR3 sequences, approximately 17% being singletons. Sequenced here: CD4+ T cells sorted from PBMCs, sampled around 25 months after vaccination. The origin of the receptors is a man between 45 and 75 years old who received an inactivated influenza vaccine.

This clonotype was detected a few times. V and J are TRBV20-1 and TRBJ2-3; the match to TRBD2 covers 8 bases. V dropped 3 bases and J dropped 2; count of bases not matched to a gene: 7. Germline loops: CDR1 DFQATT, CDR2 SNEGSKA (reference sequence). This CDR3 is built from 15 residues. The CDR3 sequence: CSASSLAGNTDTQYF. CDR3 in DNA: TGCAGTGCTAGTTCCCTAGCGGGTAACACAGATACGCAGTATTTT.

V is TRBV28 and J is TRBJ2-7; 7 nucleotides agree with TRBD2. The CDR3 is 14 residues long. The V gene's germline CDR1 is MDHEN and CDR2 SYDVKM. The V gene end was trimmed by 7 bases and the J gene end by 0 bases; junction bases not matched to a gene: 6. The CDR3 reads CASTLSGTSYEQYF. CDR3 DNA: TGTGCCAGCACCCTAAGCGGGACCTCCTACGAGCAGTACTTC.

This clonotype was counted many times. V is TRBV3-1 and J is TRBJ2-7; D is unresolved. The CDR3 spans 11 residues. The ends were cut back, 1 base at V and 5 bases at J, with 3 bases in the middle. CDR1 and CDR2 (germline): LGHDT, YNNKEL (reference sequence). The CDR3 loop reads CASSQGHEQYF. CDR3 DNA sequence: TGTGCCAGCAGCCAAGGTCACGAGCAGTACTTC.

Only a few counts were recorded for this clonotype. This rearrangement joins TRBV5-1 to TRBJ2-7; maybe TRBD2 (6 bases). The V gene's germline CDR1 is SGHRS and CDR2 YFSETQ. V was cut by 5 bases and J by 0 bases, with 12 bases left in between. The CDR3 loop spans 14 amino acids. CDR3 amino acids: CASSGTGLSYEQYF. In nucleotides, the CDR3 is TGCGCCAGCAGTGGGACGGGACTCTCCTACGAGCAGTACTTC.

A few counts support this clonotype. This chain links TRBV7-2 with TRBJ2-5; a possible D gene is TRBD1 (5 bases). From germline, CDR1 is SGHTA and CDR2 FQGNSA. Trimming stripped 3 bases from V and 4 bases from J, with 9 bases between. The CDR3 extends over 13 amino acids. CDR3 loop: CASSFLQGETQYF. CDR3 bases: TGTGCCAGCAGCTTTCTTCAGGGAGAGACCCAGTACTTC.

The table lists this clonotype with a few counts. The chain joins TRBV7-2 to TRBJ2-5; no clear D gene. This CDR3 contains 15 residues. The germline CDR1 and CDR2 sequences are SGHTA and FQGNSA. V gave up 4 bases and J gave up 4 bases, with 16 bases separating them. CDR3 in DNA: TGTGCCAGCAGCTCCTCGTCTATCGCAAGAGAGACCCAGTACTTC. It specifies CASSSSSIARETQYF.

This chain connects TRBV27 to TRBJ1-4; a weak D match, TRBD1 (5 bases). CDR1 and CDR2 (germline): MNHEY, SMNVEV (reference sequence). V was trimmed by 5 bases and J by 10 bases, leaving 11 bases between them. The CDR3 runs 12 residues. The CDR3 protein is CASSPHGGKLFF. CDR3 sequence (DNA): TGTGCCAGCAGTCCTCACGGGGGAAAACTGTTTTTT.

At least ten counts were recorded for this clonotype. The chain employs TRBV20-1 and TRBJ2-1, with no clear D. The CDR3 loop spans 12 amino acids. The V end was cut by 3 bases, the J end by 6 bases, with 9 bases between. Looked up from germline, CDR1 is DFQATT and CDR2 is SNEGSKA (reference sequence). The CDR3 here is CSASQTSNEQFF. Here the CDR3 DNA reads TGCAGTGCTAGTCAAACCTCCAATGAGCAGTTCTTC.

This clonotype came up many times. The chain uses TRBV7-9 and TRBJ2-7; a weak D match, TRBD2 (6 bases). Trimming shortened V by 5 bases and J by 6 bases, and 17 bases separated the two germline ends. The CDR3 sequence is 14 residues long. The germline V gene has CDR1 SEHNR and CDR2 FQNEAQ (reference sequence). CDR3: CASSQYWRVGEQYF. For the CDR3, the DNA is TGTGCCAGCAGCCAGTACTGGAGGGTGGGCGAGCAGTACTTC.

V usage is TRBV2 and J usage is TRBJ2-1; TRBD1 matches at 9 bases. The length of the CDR3 is 13 residues. CDR1 and CDR2 (germline): SNHLY, FYNNEI. V gave up 4 bases and J gave up 8 bases; unmatched junction bases: 3. CDR3 protein: CASSGTGVHEQFF. DNA for the CDR3: TGTGCCAGCAGTGGGACAGGGGTACATGAGCAGTTCTTC.

This clonotype has only a few counts. The chain couples TRBV6-1 to TRBJ1-4; tentative D call: TRBD1 (5 bases). Trimming removed 2 bases at V and 7 bases at J, with 14 bases between. The CDR3 is made up of 15 amino acids. Germline assignment: CDR1 MNHNS and CDR2 SASEGT. The CDR3 loop is CASSESLSGIEKLFF. CDR3 DNA sequence: TGTGCCAGCAGTGAAAGTCTGTCAGGGATTGAAAAACTGTTTTTT.

The gene calls are TRBV20-1 and TRBJ2-7, with D possibly being TRBD2 (6 bases). The CDR3 length is 12 residues. V lost 7 bases to trimming and J lost 5 bases, with 15 bases between them. Germline V gene lookup returns CDR1 DFQATT and CDR2 SNEGSKA (reference sequence). CDR3 sequence reads: CSGRRAGDEQYF. The CDR3 DNA is TGCAGTGGTAGGAGGGCCGGCGACGAGCAGTACTTC.

The V call is TRBV19, the J call TRBJ2-3; 9 bases line up with TRBD1. Germline CDR1 and CDR2: LNHDA and SQIVND (reference sequence). The CDR3 totals 14 residues. The junction had 6 bases not matched to a gene; V was cut back by 6 bases and J by 5 bases. The chain's CDR3 is CASSVTGGRDTQYF. As DNA, the CDR3 is TGTGCCAGTAGCGTGACAGGGGGACGAGATACGCAGTATTTT.

The V call is TRBV20-1, the J call TRBJ2-5, with 10 bases lining up with TRBD1. The CDR3 loop spans 12 amino acids. Germline lookup yields CDR1 DFQATT and CDR2 SNEGSKA (reference sequence). V trimming: 5 bases; J trimming: 3 bases; junction bases outside the gene matches: 0. CDR3 amino acids: CSAGTGEETQYF. The DNA for the CDR3 is TGCAGTGCTGGGACAGGGGAAGAGACCCAGTACTTC.

This clonotype was detected many times. The chain is built from TRBV30 and TRBJ2-5; D possibly uses TRBD1 or TRBD2 (5 bases each). The CDR3 covers 14 residues. CDR1 and CDR2 (germline): GTSNPN, SVGIG (reference sequence). V lost 1 base and J lost 5, with 14 bases in between. This CDR3 reads CAWSAGTPSETQYF. The CDR3 DNA reads as TGTGCCTGGAGTGCCGGGACCCCCTCGGAGACCCAGTACTTC.

In this sample, this clonotype turned up a few times. The gene calls are TRBV24-1 and TRBJ2-2; D possibly corresponds to TRBD2 (6 bases). The CDR3 totals 13 residues. Trimming cost V 7 bases and J 8 bases, with 13 bases left between them. Germline CDR1 reads KGHDR; CDR2 reads SFDVKD. In DNA form, the CDR3 reads TGTGCCACCAGGTCCGGGAGAGGTGGGGAGCTGTTTTTT. Amino acid sequence: CATRSGRGGELFF.

This clonotype was picked up a small number of times. This chain connects TRBV7-2 to TRBJ2-7; D possibly corresponds to TRBD1 (6 bases). Germline V gene data show CDR1 as SGHTA and CDR2 as FQGNSA. Trimming cost V 1 base and J 3 bases, with 16 bases left between them. CDR3 size: 16 residues. The CDR3 nucleotides are TGTGCCAGCAGCTTAGGCCCTTCGGACAGTTTCTACGAGCAGTACTTC. Encoded protein: CASSLGPSDSFYEQYF.

The CDR3 reads CAISTDPAGELFF. DNA of the CDR3: TGTGCCATCAGCACTGACCCTGCCGGGGAGCTGTTTTTT. V usage is TRBV10-3 and J usage is TRBJ2-2; D is uncertain. This CDR3 is built from 13 residues. Trimming left V 6 bases short and J 6 bases short, with 11 bases between. Germline CDR1 reads ENHRY; CDR2 reads SYGVKD.

This rearrangement joins TRBV20-1 to TRBJ2-2, with a tentative D call TRBD1 (5 bases). Trimming left V 3 bases short and J 7 bases short, with 15 bases between. This CDR3 contains 14 residues. Germline V gives CDR1 DFQATT, CDR2 SNEGSKA (reference sequence). CDR3 sequence reads: CSASWQEGVGELFF. The DNA of the CDR3 is TGCAGTGCTAGTTGGCAGGAAGGGGTCGGGGAGCTGTTTTTT.

The CDR3 sequence is CASATSPGQGPYEQYF. The CDR3 DNA reads as TGTGCCAGCGCTACAAGTCCCGGACAGGGGCCCTACGAGCAGTACTTC. The V and J genes are TRBV7-2 and TRBJ2-7, with 9 bases fitting TRBD1. The CDR3 is made up of 16 amino acids. The ends lost 8 bases at V and 2 bases at J; junction bases unmatched: 13. Germline values: CDR1 SGHTA, CDR2 FQGNSA.

The rearrangement joins TRBV6-1 to TRBJ2-7; TRBD2 aligns across 7 bases. Germline V gene lookup returns CDR1 MNHNS and CDR2 SASEGT. The junction had 11 bases not matched to a gene; V was cut back by 6 bases and J by 0 bases. The CDR3 extends over 16 amino acids. As DNA, the CDR3 is TGTGCCAGCAGCCGAATCCTAGCGGCTCCCTCCTACGAGCAGTACTTC. Amino acid sequence: CASSRILAAPSYEQYF.

V usage is TRBV10-3 and J usage is TRBJ2-3; 10 bases align to TRBD1. V trimming: 6 bases; J trimming: 3 bases; junction bases outside the gene matches: 6. CDR3 length equals 15 residues. Germline CDR1 reads ENHRY; CDR2 reads SYGVKD. Here the CDR3 DNA reads TGTGCCATCAGCCGACAGGGGGCCTTAACAGATACGCAGTATTTT. It codes for CAISRQGALTDTQYF.

This chain joins TRBV19 and TRBJ2-7; either TRBD1 or TRBD2 may supply D (6 bases each). The CDR3 loop spans 15 amino acids. Trimming stripped 3 bases from V and 2 bases from J, with 14 bases between. CDR1 and CDR2 (germline): LNHDA, SQIVND (reference sequence). This CDR3 is CASSIGGTRTYEQYF. The CDR3 nucleotides are TGTGCCAGTAGTATCGGGGGCACTAGGACCTACGAGCAGTACTTC.

This clonotype was seen ten or more times. The chain couples TRBV24-1 to TRBJ2-5; 10 nucleotides align to TRBD2. Germline loops: CDR1 KGHDR, CDR2 SFDVKD. The CDR3 has 17 amino acids. Germline trimming cut 2 bases from V and 1 base from J; bases unmatched to any gene: 6. CDR3 coding DNA: TGTGCCACCAGTGATTCCGGGACTAGCGCCTTCCAAGAGACCCAGTACTTC. Amino acid sequence: CATSDSGTSAFQETQYF.

This clonotype showed up just a few times. The rearrangement links TRBV28 to TRBJ1-3; D ambiguous. Germline loops: CDR1 MDHEN, CDR2 SYDVKM. V lost 3 bases to trimming and J lost 1 base, with 10 bases between them. This CDR3 is 15 amino acids long. CDR3 residues: CASSLARVSGNTIYF. In DNA, the CDR3 is TGTGCCAGCAGTTTGGCACGAGTATCTGGAAACACCATATATTTT. The variable domain in full, completed from reference TRBV28 and TRBJ1-3, reads DVKVTQSSRYLVKRTGEKVFLECVQDMDHENMFWYRQDPGLGLRLIYFSYDVKMKEKGDIPEGYSVSREKKERFSLILESASTNQTSMYLCASSLARVSGNTIYFGEGSWLTVV.